The present T cell receptor beta chain was sequenced within a study of human versus mouse CDR3 diversity and MHC coevolution. Sorting isolated naive CD4 T cells lacking CD45RO and expressing CD62L. Concerning this clone itself: Its antigen is undetermined.

Measured with immunoSEQ multiplex PCR; TCRdb has only the in-frame clones, and not every one. The sample has around 59,000 clones, approximately 94% seen once; the top ten hold 15% to 20%. Overall study findings and caveats: On average, humans showed more CDR3 deletions and insertions than mice.

Input material: naive CD4+ T cells from blood. Subset noted: CD45RO-negative CD62L-positive naive CD4 T cells. The source of this sequence is a person between 55 and 70 years old in good health.

The CDR3 DNA sequence: TGCGCCACTGCCCCCGGGACAGAACTTTACGAGCAGTACTTC. Residues: CATAPGTELYEQYF. The V gene is TRBV5-1, the J gene TRBJ2-7; 7 bases are shared with TRBD1. The CDR3 loop spans 14 amino acids. V shed 9 bases and J 4 bases; nucleotides not matched to a gene: 13. Germline CDR1 and CDR2: SGHRS and YFSETQ. Based on the CDR3 plus reference TRBV5-1 and TRBJ2-7, the full variable domain is KAGVTQTPRYLIKTRGQQVTLSCSPISGHRSVSWYQQTPGQGLQFLFEYFSETQRNKGNFPGRFSGRQFSNSRSEMNVSTLELGDSALYLCATAPGTELYEQYFGPGTRLTVT.